This entry describes one T cell receptor beta chain. This sample was included in a study of blood T cell repertoires in COVID-19. Study in general: PBMCs, B-cell-depleted T cells, or T cells were the source of the cDNA or gDNA that made up the material.

Authors' methods: The assay estimated nucleated cells by amplifying reference gene primers. Profiled with immunoSEQ multiplex PCR; TCRdb holds only in-frame clones, not every one. The V and J calls and the clone size are those of that table, but D and trimming were determined from the DNA. The sample has 60,000 or so clones, around 80% seen once. CDR3 length: 16 amino acids. Trimming cost V 4 bases and J 8 bases; bases outside gene matches: 18. Per the germline V gene, CDR1 is SGHNT and CDR2 is YYREEE (reference sequence). The J gene is TRBJ2-7, the V gene TRBV5-4, with TRBD1 matching 7 bases. This clonotype originated in a woman of 80 years or more with acute or convalescent COVID-19. Sequencing was performed on peripheral blood. Here the CDR3 reads CASSRSPRDRFIQQYF. CDR3 nucleotide sequence: TGTGCCAGCAGCCGTTCCCCTCGGGACAGATTTATCCAGCAGTACTTC.